This entry features one T cell receptor beta chain sequence. What this receptor recognizes is not known. Base qualities are not recorded, but no much larger clone differs from it by a single base. Relative to germline, V is 1 base shorter and J is 1 base shorter, with 9 bases between their ends. Inclusive of the bounding cysteine and phenylalanine, the CDR3 is 14 residues long. The read is trimmed to its CDR3 DNA, 42 bases read in frame from base 1. CDR1 SGHRS and CDR2 YFSETQ are derived from the germline V gene. This entry belongs to a study of T cells of healthy individuals listed by TCRdb under 2018. Libraries were prepared through 5' RACE. Sequencer: Illumina MiSeq. The public reads were reanalyzed by TCRdb: fastp trimming at Q25, MiXCR alignment, in-frame beta chains only. Rows are combined by CDR3 protein, so each entry shows the most common genes and DNA. The sample contains about 63,000 distinct CDR3 sequences, under 20% of them found a single time. The top ten clones comprise around 4.6% of the sample.

The receptor chain draws on TRBV5-1 and TRBJ2-7; a confident D gene designation cannot be given. This receptor was obtained from a human donor in good health. The nucleotides are TGCGCCAGCAGCTTGCAATCTACTTCCTACGAGCAGTACTTC. Translated, this is CASSLQSTSYEQYF.